The next 18 T cell receptor beta chains were all read from a single sample in a study of T cells in Graves' hyperthyroidism and ophthalmopathy. Amplification of TCR beta CDR3 regions was performed using RNA transcripts as template. An initial round of RT-PCR targeting the TCR CDR3 relied on the HTBI primer set. TCRdb fed the multiplex PCR reads into MiXCR, producing one record per CDR3 protein. The table has hundreds of thousands of distinct CDR3 sequences, approximately 14% seen once. The specimen sequenced was blood. These receptors were collected from a woman in her late teens or twenties with Graves' hyperthyroidism.

The V and J genes are TRBV2 and TRBJ1-2; D gene unclear. CDR1 and CDR2 (germline): SNHLY, FYNNEI. Trimming stripped 4 bases from V and 2 bases from J, with 5 bases between. The CDR3 consists of 12 residues. The CDR3 sequence: CASSVLNYGYTF. The CDR3 DNA reads as TGTGCCAGCAGTGTTCTCAACTATGGCTACACCTTC.

As to this clonotype: A junction boundary mismatches the germline segment, possibly from a read error. This sequence joins TRBV7-2 and TRBJ1-6; D may be TRBD1 (6 bases). The CDR3 extends over 16 amino acids. Germline V gene data show CDR1 as SGHTA and CDR2 as FQGNSA. Here the CDR3 DNA reads TGCGCCAGCAGCCAAGGGGCAGGGGACGGTGGTTCACCCCTCCACTTT. It translates to CASSQGAGDGGSPLHF.

The chain is built from TRBV19 and TRBJ1-1, with TRBD1 identical over 9 bases. Per germline, CDR1 LNHDA and CDR2 SQIVND (reference sequence). After removal of 6 bases from V and 3 bases from J, the junction contained 11 bases not matched to a gene. The CDR3 has 16 amino acids. CDR3 sequence reads: CASSRKGTGWDTEAFF. The CDR3 nucleotides read TGTGCCAGTAGCCGAAAGGGGACAGGGTGGGACACTGAAGCTTTCTTT.

This clonotype was seen more than once but under ten times. The gene calls are TRBV6-2 or TRBV6-3 and TRBJ2-2, with TRBD2 identical over 7 bases. Germline V gives CDR1 MNHEY, CDR2 SVGEGT. The CDR3 extends over 14 amino acids. The V gene end was trimmed by 1 base and the J gene end by 6 bases; junction bases not matched to a gene: 2. The CDR3 region is CASSYYGGSGELFF. CDR3 bases: TGTGCCAGCAGTTACTACGGGGGGTCCGGGGAGCTGTTTTTT.

V is TRBV11-3 and J is TRBJ2-1; TRBD1 matches at 9 bases. Per germline, CDR1 SGHNT and CDR2 YENEEA. The CDR3 consists of 19 residues. V dropped 5 bases and J dropped 0; count of bases not matched to a gene: 14. The CDR3 DNA reads TGTGCCAGCAGCGCATATCCGGGACAGGGAAGTAGCTCCTACAATGAGCAGTTCTTC. Its translation is CASSAYPGQGSSSYNEQFF.

This clonotype has at least ten counts. The V gene is TRBV5-1, the J gene TRBJ2-5; unclear D gene. V shed 7 bases and J shed 5 bases, with 12 bases lying between them. The CDR3 has 12 amino acids. In germline, CDR1 is SGHRS, CDR2 YFSETQ. CDR3 in DNA: TGCGCCAGCGGTTCGGCTGGTGAGACCCAGTACTTC. Translation gives CASGSAGETQYF.

This clonotype was seen at least ten times. The genes are TRBV28 and TRBJ1-5, with D maybe TRBD1 (5 bases). The germline gives CDR1 MDHEN, CDR2 SYDVKM. This CDR3 contains 17 residues. V was trimmed by 5 bases and J by 2 bases, leaving 19 bases between them. The CDR3 nucleotides read TGTGCCAGCAGTGGGGCCGGACTCCCCCAAGGCAATCAGCCCCAGCATTTT. Translated, it gives CASSGAGLPQGNQPQHF.

This clonotype was seen at least ten times. J is TRBJ2-3 and V is TRBV3-1, with D hard to call. CDR3 length: 14 amino acids. V was cut by 1 base and J by 2 bases, with 7 bases left in between. CDR1 LGHDT and CDR2 YNNKEL come from the germline V gene (reference sequence). CDR3 region: CASSQADLTDTQYF. The CDR3 DNA follows: TGTGCCAGCAGCCAAGCAGACCTCACAGATACGCAGTATTTT.

This clonotype was picked up many times. The rearrangement uses TRBV29-1 and TRBJ1-1, with 7 positions matching TRBD1. Germline V CDR1 and CDR2: SQVTM, ANQGSEA. The V gene end was trimmed by 7 bases and the J gene end by 7 bases; junction bases not matched to a gene: 6. The CDR3 is 11 residues long. The CDR3 region is CSAKQGIEAFF. CDR3 DNA sequence: TGCAGCGCGAAACAGGGGATTGAAGCTTTCTTT.

This clonotype was seen ten or more times. This CDR3 reads CASSARPYGYTF. Here the CDR3 DNA reads TGTGCCAGCAGTGCCAGACCCTATGGCTACACCTTC. The chain links TRBV12-3 or TRBV12-4 to TRBJ1-2; D gene unclear. V was cut by 5 bases and J by 4 bases, with 8 bases left in between. The CDR3 has 12 amino acids.

This clonotype appeared a few times. This chain joins TRBV5-6 and TRBJ2-2, with 10 bases matching TRBD1. CDR3 length: 15 amino acids. Looked up from germline, CDR1 is SGHDT and CDR2 is YYEEEE. With V trimmed by 3 bases and J by 4 bases, 3 bases remained unmatched. For the CDR3, the DNA is TGTGCCAGCAGCTCGACAGGGGGCGGCACCGGGGAGCTGTTTTTT. It yields the protein CASSSTGGGTGELFF.

The chain employs TRBV27 and TRBJ1-1, with TRBD1 identical over 9 bases. With V trimmed by 6 bases and J by 5 bases, 10 bases remained unmatched. CDR3 length: 15 amino acids. CDR1 is MNHEY and CDR2 is SMNVEV in the germline V gene (reference sequence). The CDR3, as DNA: TGTGCCAGCAGACATCTTACAGGGGGCAGGACTGAAGCTTTCTTT. It codes for CASRHLTGGRTEAFF.

The chain couples TRBV20-1 to TRBJ1-6; D is unclear. Deletions cut 5 bases from V and 5 bases from J, with 10 bases between. From germline, CDR1 is DFQATT and CDR2 SNEGSKA (reference sequence). The length of the CDR3 is 13 residues. This CDR3 reads CSALKPDNSPLHF. The CDR3 DNA reads TGCAGTGCTCTAAAGCCCGATAATTCACCCCTCCACTTT.

A word on this clonotype: Just one base apart from a much larger clone, this may be a read error. CDR3 coding DNA: TGTGCCAGCAGTTCCCAGGGGAGCGGGGGGGCCTCCGCCGAGCAGTACTTC. Translated, it gives CASSSQGSGGASAEQYF. The chain uses TRBV28 and TRBJ2-7, with 10 bases matching TRBD2. CDR1 is MDHEN and CDR2 is SYDVKM in the germline V gene. V dropped 4 bases and J dropped 6; count of bases not matched to a gene: 15. The CDR3 contains 17 residues.

This clonotype has a count of ten or more. The chain uses TRBV11-2 and TRBJ2-1; no clear D. This CDR3 has 14 residues. In germline, CDR1 is SGHAT, CDR2 FQNNGV. V was clipped by 3 bases and J by 5 bases, with 11 bases between them. CDR3 loop: CASSLVPANNEQFF. The CDR3 nucleotides read TGTGCCAGCAGCTTGGTTCCCGCTAACAATGAGCAGTTCTTC.

This clonotype was observed many times. This chain links TRBV2 with TRBJ2-5; 12 nucleotides line up with TRBD2. Unmatched junction bases numbered 23, after V lost 3 bases and J lost 3 bases. This CDR3 is built from 22 residues. Germline CDR1 is SNHLY and CDR2 is FYNNEI. CDR3 region: CASSEVLAGGIRMFIREETQYF. In DNA form, the CDR3 reads TGTGCCAGCAGTGAGGTCCTAGCGGGGGGGATTCGGATGTTCATCCGTGAAGAGACCCAGTACTTC.

This clonotype came up many times. The rearrangement uses TRBV6-1 and TRBJ1-6, with 7 bases fitting TRBD1. Germline assignment: CDR1 MNHNS and CDR2 SASEGT. The CDR3 runs 15 residues. The J segment lost 9 bases and the V segment lost 5 bases, leaving 10 bases of the junction unmatched. CDR3 DNA: TGTGCCAGCAGTCCCCTACAGGGGTTCGCTTCACCCCTCCACTTT. Its protein is CASSPLQGFASPLHF.

Worth noting for this clonotype: Sequence at one end of the junction differs from germline and may be a read error. The rearrangement uses TRBV5-6 and TRBJ2-3; D unresolved. Germline CDR1 is SGHDT and CDR2 is YYEEEE. CDR3 length equals 12 residues. In DNA, the CDR3 is TGTGCCAGCAGGTTGGGTAAGGATACGCAGTATTTT. As protein: CASRLGKDTQYF.